Presented here are 10 T cell receptor beta chains from one specimen sequenced in a study of T-cell memory formation after mild COVID-19. TCRdb recomputed calls from the 5' RACE reads with MiXCR, one row per CDR3 protein. Of about 400,000 distinct CDR3 sequences in the sample, under 25% are singletons; the top ten hold around 13%. Sequenced: PBMCs or a T cell subset sorted from them (not recorded which). The receptor set was obtained from an adult woman who had mild COVID-19 (a few samples of this study predate the infection). Cell type and time point are not known.

The V and J genes are TRBV7-9 and TRBJ2-7; D ambiguous. The CDR3 runs 14 residues. Germline V gives CDR1 SEHNR, CDR2 FQNEAQ (reference sequence). V lost 4 bases, J lost 6 bases, and 16 bases lay in between. The CDR3 DNA reads as TGTGCCAGCAGCTCCACTTCACTCCCGGGCGAGCAGTACTTC. It specifies CASSSTSLPGEQYF. The entire variable domain, with the rest obtained from reference TRBV7-9 and TRBJ2-7, is as follows: DTGVSQNPRHKITKRGQNVTFRCDPISEHNRLYWYRQTLGQGPEFLTYFQNEAQLEKSRLLSDRFSAERPKGSFSTLEIQRTEQGDSAMYLCASSSTSLPGEQYFGPGTRLTVT.

The rearrangement uses TRBV20-1 and TRBJ2-3; D tentatively reads TRBD1 or TRBD2 (6 bases each). The CDR3 loop spans 15 amino acids. Germline V gene sequence: CDR1 DFQATT, CDR2 SNEGSKA (reference sequence). V lost 5 bases and J lost 6, with 21 bases in between. The CDR3 is CSAQGTSTTRDTQYF. As DNA, the CDR3 is TGCAGTGCTCAGGGGACTTCTACCACACGGGATACGCAGTATTTT.

This clonotype was found a few times. The chain has TRBV7-9 and TRBJ2-7; either TRBD1 or TRBD2 may supply D (5 bases each). Trimming pared 5 bases from V and 5 bases from J, leaving 16 bases between. The germline gives CDR1 SEHNR, CDR2 FQNEAQ (reference sequence). This CDR3 spans 14 amino acids. CDR3 loop: CASSPDPGPHEQYF. DNA for the CDR3: TGTGCCAGCAGCCCCGACCCGGGACCCCACGAGCAGTACTTC.

V is TRBV10-3 and J is TRBJ1-5, with D perhaps TRBD1 (6 bases). Germline V gene lookup returns CDR1 ENHRY and CDR2 SYGVKD. V was pared by 6 bases and J by 5 bases, with 8 bases between. This CDR3 has 12 residues. CDR3 nucleotides: TGTGCCATCAGCCCAGGGGATCAGCCCCAGCATTTT. Its translation: CAISPGDQPQHF.

This clonotype was seen many times. Here the CDR3 reads CSATVSLHEQYF. The CDR3 DNA reads as TGCAGTGCTACTGTCTCCCTCCACGAGCAGTACTTC. The rearrangement uses TRBV20-1 and TRBJ2-7; D is ambiguous. The CDR3 is 12 amino acids. V was clipped by 4 bases and J by 5 bases, with 12 bases between them. CDR1 and CDR2 (germline): DFQATT, SNEGSKA (reference sequence).

This clonotype has only a few counts. The chain joins TRBV20-1 to TRBJ2-1, with D tentatively TRBD2 (5 bases). This CDR3 is built from 15 residues. The ends were cut back, 0 bases at V and 3 bases at J, with 12 bases in the middle. Germline CDR1 and CDR2: DFQATT and SNEGSKA (reference sequence). CDR3 nucleotide sequence: TGCAGTGCTAGAGATCTGAGCGGAGGCTACAATGAGCAGTTCTTC. This codes for CSARDLSGGYNEQFF.

The gene calls are TRBV24-1 and TRBJ2-2, with D unclear. V dropped 0 bases and J dropped 3 bases, with 10 bases sitting between them. This CDR3 contains 16 residues. CDR1 is KGHDR and CDR2 is SFDVKD in the germline V gene. The CDR3, as DNA: TGTGCCACCAGTGATTTGAAGCCCGCCGACACCGGGGAGCTGTTTTTT. Its protein is CATSDLKPADTGELFF.

The chain links TRBV9 to TRBJ1-2; D not certain. CDR3 length equals 11 residues. Deletions cut 0 bases from V and 7 bases from J, with 4 bases between. Germline CDR1 reads SGDLS; CDR2 reads YYNGEE. The CDR3 bases are TGTGCCAGCAGCGTAGGGGCTGGCTACACCTTC. It specifies CASSVGAGYTF.

This clonotype was counted between two and nine times. The V gene is TRBV19, the J gene TRBJ2-2, with unresolved D. Trimming cost V 1 base and J 0 bases, with 3 bases left between them. The length of the CDR3 is 14 residues. Germline CDR1 is LNHDA and CDR2 is SQIVND (reference sequence). This CDR3 reads CASSIGSNTGELFF. As DNA, the CDR3 is TGTGCCAGTAGTATAGGGTCGAACACCGGGGAGCTGTTTTTT.

V usage is TRBV9 and J usage is TRBJ2-1, with D possibly TRBD2 on 5 matching bases. V lost 2 bases, J lost 3 bases, and 18 bases lay in between. Looked up from germline, CDR1 is SGDLS and CDR2 is YYNGEE. This CDR3 region has 17 residues. The DNA of the CDR3 is TGTGCCAGCAGCGTCGCCGCTAGCATACAGATCTACAATGAGCAGTTCTTC. Its translation: CASSVAASIQIYNEQFF.